This T cell receptor (beta chain) is drawn from a study of CD8 T cells in ankylosing spondylitis. This clonotype was recorded many times. The CDR3 is 16 residues long. CDR1 and CDR2 from the germline V gene are SGHVS and FQNEAQ. V was trimmed by 1 base and J by 4 bases, leaving 13 bases between them. Quantitative molecular-barcoded 5'-RACE generated the TCR beta libraries. TCRdb itself ran the 5' RACE reads through MiXCR, one entry per CDR3 protein. This sample has under 55,000 distinct CDR3 sequences, with approximately 7% found just once. V is TRBV7-8 and J is TRBJ2-2, with D possibly matching TRBD1 (7 bases). Sequenced input: blood, either unsorted or a sorted T cell fraction (not recorded which). The TCR was taken from a female donor with ankylosing spondylitis or in good health (not recorded which). For the CDR3, the DNA is TGTGCCAGCAGCTTAGGAAGCCAGGGGGGCACCGGGGAGCTGTTTTTT. Translating gives CASSLGSQGGTGELFF.